This TCR beta chain appears in the sequencing data of a study of technical replicates of blood from a handful of donors. CDR1 MNHEY and CDR2 SVGAGI come from the germline V gene. This CDR3 comprises 15 residues. Trimming stripped 5 bases from V and 6 bases from J, with 19 bases between. Assay used: immunoSEQ multiplex PCR; TCRdb lists only in-frame clones, some missing. The data show about 100,000 clones, 85% to 95% seen once. Sample: T cells isolated from PBMCs. The TCR sequence derives from a human donor in good health. The V call is TRBV6-5, the J call TRBJ1-2, with D tentatively TRBD1 (6 bases). The CDR3 here is CASSTQPTGPHGYTF. CDR3 nucleotides: TGTGCCAGCAGTACCCAACCGACAGGCCCGCATGGCTACACCTTC.